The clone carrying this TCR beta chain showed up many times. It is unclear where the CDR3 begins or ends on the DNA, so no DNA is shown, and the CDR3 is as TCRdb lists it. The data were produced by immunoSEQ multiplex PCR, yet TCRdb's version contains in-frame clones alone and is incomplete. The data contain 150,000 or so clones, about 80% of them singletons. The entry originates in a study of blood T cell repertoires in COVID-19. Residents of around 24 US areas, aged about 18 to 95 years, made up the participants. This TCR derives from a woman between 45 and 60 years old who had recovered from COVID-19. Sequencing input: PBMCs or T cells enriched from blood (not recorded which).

CDR3 loop: CASSWGRGTSSERWLF. This chain connects TRBV5-1 to TRBJ2-1; the D call of TRBD2 is as the table states it, not checked on the DNA. From its first to its last residue, the CDR3 has 16 amino acids. The germline CDR1 and CDR2 sequences are SGHRS and YFSETQ.